This T cell receptor beta chain was obtained from a study of CD8 T cells in ankylosing spondylitis. Study-wide findings and caveats: Clones linked to disease were reported to show significant enrichment in matched ankylosing spondylitis synovial fluid.

Concerning this clonotype: Its matching antigen is unknown.

Trimming left V 8 bases short and J 0 bases short, with 10 bases between. The CDR3 covers 14 residues. Germline lookup yields CDR1 MNHEY and CDR2 SMNVEV (reference sequence). By quantitative 5'-RACE with molecular barcodes, the TCR beta libraries were made. One entry per CDR3 protein results from TCRdb running MiXCR on the 5' RACE reads. The profile shows about 140,000 distinct CDR3 sequences, 30% to 40% of them singletons. What was sequenced was synovial fluid, either unsorted or a sorted T cell fraction (not recorded which). The chain couples TRBV27 to TRBJ2-2; unclear D gene. This TCR was sampled from a male donor with ankylosing spondylitis. CDR3 coding DNA: TGTGCCAGCGGGAAGACCGCGAACACCGGGGAGCTGTTTTTT. Its translation: CASGKTANTGELFF.